This TCR beta chain was identified in a study of blood T cell repertoires in COVID-19. Across the whole study: T cells, B-cell-depleted T cells, or PBMCs supplied cDNA or gDNA.

Assay: immunoSEQ multiplex PCR; the TCRdb copy retains only in-frame clones and omits some. The table includes about 190,000 clones, approximately 85% detected once. The sample holds one count of this clone. The CDR3 runs 13 residues. The germline gives CDR1 SGHAT, CDR2 FQNNGV. Trimming stripped 2 bases from V and 8 bases from J, with 11 bases between. This chain links TRBV11-2 with TRBJ2-3; D remains ambiguous. Sequencing input: peripheral blood. This clonotype originated in a woman in her sixties or seventies with active or convalescent COVID-19. In DNA, the CDR3 is TGTGCCAGCAGCTTACTCAGCTCGGGTACGCAGTATTTT. It encodes CASSLLSSGTQYF.